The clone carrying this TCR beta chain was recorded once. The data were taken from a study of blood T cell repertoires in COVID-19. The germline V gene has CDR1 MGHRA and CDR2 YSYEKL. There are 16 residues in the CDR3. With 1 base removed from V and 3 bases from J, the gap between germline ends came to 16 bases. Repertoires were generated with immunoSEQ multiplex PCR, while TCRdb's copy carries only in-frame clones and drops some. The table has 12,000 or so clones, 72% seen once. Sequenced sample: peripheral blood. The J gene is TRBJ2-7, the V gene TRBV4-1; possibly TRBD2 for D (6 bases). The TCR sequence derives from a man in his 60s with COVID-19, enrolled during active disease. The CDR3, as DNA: TGCGCCAGCAGCCAAGTAACTGGGGAGGAAAACTACGAGCAGTACTTC. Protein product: CASSQVTGEENYEQYF.